The subject of this entry is one TCR beta chain. What it recognizes is unknown. This entry is derived from a study of T-cell memory formation after mild COVID-19. Study details: Largely donor-specific sequence clusters came from two donors. Findings of the study overall: CD4/CD8 balance characterized clones contracting day 15 to 85, and CD4+ skew characterized later expanders.

Trimming removed 11 bases from V and 0 bases from J, with 11 bases in between. The CDR3 runs to 14 residues. CDR1 is SEHNR, CDR2 FQNEAQ, per germline (reference sequence). Using constant-segment primers, 5'RACE produced TCR alpha and TCR beta cDNA libraries carrying sample barcodes and UMIs. MiXCR was run by TCRdb on the 5' RACE reads, yielding one entry per CDR3 protein. The sample lists 470,000 or so distinct CDR3 sequences; approximately 18% were seen once. This receptor was obtained from a man aged 18 to 29 who had mild COVID-19 (a few samples of this study predate the infection). Cell type and time point are not known. The sample was PBMCs or a T cell subset sorted from them (not recorded which). The chain employs TRBV7-9 and TRBJ2-6; D remains ambiguous. In nucleotides, the CDR3 is TGTGCCGCAACCGGGCCCTCTGGGGCCAACGTCCTGACTTTC. Its translation is CAATGPSGANVLTF. The full variable domain, completed using reference TRBV7-9 and TRBJ2-6, is DTGVSQNPRHKITKRGQNVTFRCDPISEHNRLYWYRQTLGQGPEFLTYFQNEAQLEKSRLLSDRFSAERPKGSFSTLEIQRTEQGDSAMYLCAATGPSGANVLTFGAGSRLTVL.